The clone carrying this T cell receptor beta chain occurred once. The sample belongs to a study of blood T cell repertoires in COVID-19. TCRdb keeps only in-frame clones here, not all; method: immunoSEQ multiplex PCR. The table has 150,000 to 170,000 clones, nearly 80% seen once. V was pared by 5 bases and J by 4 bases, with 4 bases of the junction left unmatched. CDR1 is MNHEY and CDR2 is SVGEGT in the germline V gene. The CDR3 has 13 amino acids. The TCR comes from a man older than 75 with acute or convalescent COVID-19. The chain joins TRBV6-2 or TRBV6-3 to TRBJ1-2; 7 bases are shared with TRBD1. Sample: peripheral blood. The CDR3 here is CASSRDSPYGYTF. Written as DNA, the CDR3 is TGTGCCAGCAGTAGGGACAGCCCCTATGGCTACACCTTC.